The 32 T cell receptor beta chains reported below all come from one sample, sequenced in a study of memory CD4+ T cells and cytomegalovirus serostatus. The sort gate was single viable CD3+CD4+CD8-CD45RO+ cells for memory CD4+ T cells. Libraries were prepared by immunoSEQ multiplex PCR; TCRdb keeps only in-frame clonotypes and omits some of them. The table records approximately 53,000 clones, 78% of them present only once. The sequenced material came from memory CD4+ T cells from blood. These receptors all stem from an adult in good health and CMV-seronegative.

The rearrangement joins TRBV7-9 to TRBJ2-3; 9 nucleotides match TRBD2. Germline trimming cut 4 bases from V and 1 base from J; bases unmatched to any gene: 6. Germline CDR1 SEHNR, CDR2 FQNEAQ (reference sequence). This CDR3 has 16 amino acids. CDR3 loop: CASSSGSGSRTDTQYF. CDR3 nucleotides: TGTGCCAGCAGCTCCGGTAGCGGGAGCCGCACAGATACGCAGTATTTT.

The V and J genes are TRBV14 and TRBJ2-3; 7 positions agree with TRBD2. Germline V gives CDR1 SGHDN, CDR2 FVKESK. The CDR3 totals 14 residues. The V gene end was trimmed by 3 bases and the J gene end by 2 bases; junction bases not matched to a gene: 2. Here the CDR3 DNA reads TGTGCCAGCAGCCAGCGACTAGCCACAGATACGCAGTATTTT. The encoded protein is CASSQRLATDTQYF.

This clone was found once. V gene TRBV18 combines with J gene TRBJ2-2, with D perhaps TRBD2 (5 bases). Germline lookup yields CDR1 KGHSH and CDR2 LQKENI. Trimming stripped 2 bases from V and 7 bases from J, with 14 bases between. The CDR3 runs 15 residues. The DNA for the CDR3 is TGTGCCAGCTCACCAGGGGAGCGGAGGATCGGGGAGCTGTTTTTT. This translates into CASSPGERRIGELFF.

This clone was counted a single time. This chain links TRBV6-5 with TRBJ1-5, with D possibly being TRBD1 (6 bases). CDR1 and CDR2 (germline): MNHEY, SVGAGI. This CDR3 has 14 amino acids. V shed 8 bases and J shed 3 bases, with 14 bases lying between them. CDR3 nucleotide sequence: TGTGCCAGCCAGGGTAGGGGACACAATCAGCCCCAGCATTTT. Amino acid sequence: CASQGRGHNQPQHF.

The chain couples TRBV28 to TRBJ2-1; tentatively, D is TRBD2 (6 bases). Germline CDR1 and CDR2: MDHEN and SYDVKM. V lost 2 bases to trimming and J lost 6 bases, with 17 bases between them. The CDR3 runs to 16 residues. CDR3 coding DNA: TGTGCCAGCAGTTTAGGACGGGAGAATAGAATCAATGAGCAGTTCTTC. This translates into CASSLGRENRINEQFF. Full variable domain (rest looked up from reference TRBV28 and TRBJ2-1): DVKVTQSSRYLVKRTGEKVFLECVQDMDHENMFWYRQDPGLGLRLIYFSYDVKMKEKGDIPEGYSVSREKKERFSLILESASTNQTSMYLCASSLGRENRINEQFFGPGTRLTVL.

The chain recombines TRBV6-1 with TRBJ2-3; TRBD1 aligns across 10 bases. This CDR3 spans 15 amino acids. V was pared by 2 bases and J by 5 bases, with 4 bases of the junction left unmatched. Per the germline V gene, CDR1 is MNHNS and CDR2 is SASEGT. The DNA of the CDR3 is TGTGCCAGCAGTGAACCGGGACAGGGGCGAGATACGCAGTATTTT. It is translated as CASSEPGQGRDTQYF.

This rearrangement joins TRBV7-9 to TRBJ1-5; tentatively, D is TRBD1 (6 bases). The V gene's germline CDR1 is SEHNR and CDR2 FQNEAQ (reference sequence). V gave up 1 base and J gave up 3 bases, with 19 bases separating them. This CDR3 has 18 amino acids. In nucleotides, the CDR3 is TGTGCCAGCAGCTTAGAGGACAGTCTGAGCTCTTCCAATCAGCCCCAGCATTTT. Its translation: CASSLEDSLSSSNQPQHF.

The chain links TRBV28 to TRBJ2-7; 9 bases match TRBD2. Germline values: CDR1 MDHEN, CDR2 SYDVKM. The junction had 9 bases not matched to a gene; V was cut back by 3 bases and J by 6 bases. The CDR3 covers 15 residues. This CDR3 reads CASSFGGRDVSEQYF. DNA for the CDR3: TGTGCCAGCAGTTTTGGCGGGAGGGACGTGAGCGAGCAGTACTTC.

This chain joins TRBV29-1 and TRBJ2-7; D not resolved. Germline CDR1 and CDR2: SQVTM and ANQGSEA. The CDR3 runs 11 residues. V lost 2 bases and J lost 5, with 7 bases in between. The CDR3 here is CSVERANEQYF. CDR3 coding DNA: TGCAGCGTTGAACGGGCGAACGAGCAGTACTTC.

The chain uses TRBV9 and TRBJ1-1, with a possible D match to TRBD1 (5 bases). CDR3 length: 13 amino acids. The V gene lost 4 bases and the J gene lost 1 base, with 8 bases spanning the gap. Germline-derived CDR1 and CDR2 are SGDLS and YYNGEE. The CDR3 reads CASSQTGNTEAFF. The CDR3, as DNA: TGTGCCAGCAGCCAAACAGGGAACACTGAAGCTTTCTTT. The complete variable domain, with remaining parts taken from reference TRBV9 and TRBJ1-1, reads DSGVTQTPKHLITATGQRVTLRCSPRSGDLSVYWYQQSLDQGLQFLIQYYNGEERAKGNILERFSAQQFPDLHSELNLSSLELGDSALYFCASSQTGNTEAFFGQGTRLTVV.

The rearrangement uses TRBV7-3 and TRBJ2-3, with D hard to call. CDR1 SGHTA and CDR2 FQGTGA come from the germline V gene. V gave up 0 bases and J gave up 1 base, with 5 bases separating them. The CDR3 length is 14 residues. The CDR3 region has the DNA TGTGCCAGCAGCTTAACGGCCGGCACAGATACGCAGTATTTT. It codes for CASSLTAGTDTQYF. Together with reference TRBV7-3 and TRBJ2-3, the CDR3 gives the full variable domain: GAGVSQTPSNKVTEKGKYVELRCDPISGHTALYWYRQSLGQGPEFLIYFQGTGAADDSGLPNDRFFAVRPEGSVSTLKIQRTERGDSAVYLCASSLTAGTDTQYFGPGTRLTVL.

The chain employs TRBV28 and TRBJ1-5; D is ambiguous. Germline V gene sequence: CDR1 MDHEN, CDR2 SYDVKM. CDR3 length equals 12 residues. Trimming took 7 bases from V and 3 from J, leaving 7 bases between them. The CDR3 protein is CASTLSNQPQHF. The CDR3 DNA follows: TGTGCCAGCACCTTATCCAATCAGCCCCAGCATTTT.

The V gene is TRBV19, the J gene TRBJ2-2; TRBD1 agrees at 8 bases. This CDR3 comprises 18 residues. With V trimmed by 4 bases and J by 0 bases, 10 bases remained unmatched. Germline V gene data show CDR1 as LNHDA and CDR2 as SQIVND (reference sequence). Written as DNA, the CDR3 is TGTGCCAGTAGTAGAGTCGAGGGACAGGTTGCGAACACCGGGGAGCTGTTTTTT. This sequence encodes CASSRVEGQVANTGELFF. Complete variable domain (other parts from reference TRBV19 and TRBJ2-2): DGGITQSPKYLFRKEGQNVTLSCEQNLNHDAMYWYRQDPGQGLRLIYYSQIVNDFQKGDIAEGYSVSREKKESFPLTVTSAQKNPTAFYLCASSRVEGQVANTGELFFGEGSRLTVL.

The rearrangement uses TRBV28 and TRBJ2-2; D remains unclear. The CDR3 is 12 amino acids. Germline V CDR1 and CDR2: MDHEN, SYDVKM. V lost 4 bases to trimming and J lost 9 bases, with 9 bases between them. The CDR3 nucleotides are TGTGCCAGCAGTTCCCGGCCCCGGGAGCTGTTTTTT. Translated, it gives CASSSRPRELFF.

The chain carries TRBV11-2 and TRBJ1-4, with D perhaps matching TRBD1 (6 bases). CDR1 is SGHAT and CDR2 is FQNNGV in the germline V gene. V was cut by 5 bases and J by 3 bases, with 13 bases left in between. The CDR3 totals 15 residues. CDR3 DNA sequence: TGTGCCAGCAGCCAGACAGGCACACCTAATGAAAAACTGTTTTTT. As protein: CASSQTGTPNEKLFF.

The chain is built from TRBV5-6 and TRBJ1-3; 7 bases are a match to TRBD1. Trimming took 0 bases from V and 4 from J; bases not matched to a gene: 7. This CDR3 is 16 amino acids long. In germline, CDR1 is SGHDT, CDR2 YYEEEE. The CDR3 coding sequence is TGTGCCAGCAGCTTGGCGACAGGGTTCGGGGGAAACACCATATATTTT. This encodes CASSLATGFGGNTIYF.

This chain uses TRBV5-1 with TRBJ2-3; D ambiguous. The germline CDR1 and CDR2 sequences are SGHRS and YFSETQ. The germline V and J ends were trimmed by 0 bases and 0 bases, with 2 bases remaining between them. The CDR3 runs 13 residues. Here the CDR3 DNA reads TGCGCCAGCAGCTTGGGCAGCACAGATACGCAGTATTTT. Its protein is CASSLGSTDTQYF.

This clone was seen a single time. This rearrangement joins TRBV6-1 to TRBJ2-6, with D unresolved. Germline V CDR1 and CDR2: MNHNS, SASEGT. V was pared by 0 bases and J by 0 bases, with 15 bases between. This CDR3 contains 19 residues. CDR3 nucleotides: TGTGCCAGCAGTGAAGCCTACTTCCCAAGCAGCTCTGGGGCCAACGTCCTGACTTTC. It codes for CASSEAYFPSSSGANVLTF.

The chain combines TRBV6-5 with TRBJ1-1, with a possible D match to TRBD1 (6 bases). The CDR3 spans 14 residues. The V gene's germline CDR1 is MNHEY and CDR2 SVGAGI. Between the trimmed V and J ends, which lost 6 bases and 8 bases, there was a span of 19 bases. CDR3 in amino acids: CASSPGAPGQEAFF. For the CDR3, the DNA is TGTGCCAGCAGCCCCGGCGCGCCGGGACAAGAAGCTTTCTTT.

This clone was seen only a few times. This chain joins TRBV5-1 and TRBJ1-5, with D possibly being TRBD1 (5 bases). This CDR3 has 14 amino acids. Germline lookup yields CDR1 SGHRS and CDR2 YFSETQ. V gave up 0 bases and J gave up 5 bases, with 9 bases separating them. The CDR3 loop reads CASSLEGRYQPQHF. As DNA, the CDR3 is TGCGCCAGCAGCTTGGAGGGGCGGTATCAGCCCCAGCATTTT. Using reference TRBV5-1 and TRBJ1-5 for the parts outside the CDR3, the full variable domain is KAGVTQTPRYLIKTRGQQVTLSCSPISGHRSVSWYQQTPGQGLQFLFEYFSETQRNKGNFPGRFSGRQFSNSRSEMNVSTLELGDSALYLCASSLEGRYQPQHFGDGTRLSIL.

This chain connects TRBV7-9 to TRBJ2-5; D is perhaps TRBD1 or TRBD2 (5 bases each). Germline V lookup: CDR1 SEHNR, CDR2 FQNEAQ (reference sequence). The CDR3 runs to 13 residues. Trimming stripped 2 bases from V and 5 bases from J, with 9 bases between. CDR3: CASSLRGEETQYF. CDR3 bases: TGTGCCAGCAGCTTAAGAGGGGAGGAGACCCAGTACTTC.

The V gene is TRBV6-1, the J gene TRBJ1-2, with no clear D. The CDR3 contains 15 residues. The germline V gene encodes CDR1 MNHNS and CDR2 SASEGT. The germline V and J ends were trimmed by 1 base and 7 bases, with 16 bases remaining between them. The CDR3 DNA follows: TGTGCCAGCAGTGAAGAGCCAGCCGGGTTCGGTGGCTACACCTTC. The encoded protein is CASSEEPAGFGGYTF.

The rearrangement uses TRBV29-1 and TRBJ2-1; D perhaps matches TRBD2 (5 bases). The germline V gene has CDR1 SQVTM and CDR2 ANQGSEA. The CDR3 is 16 amino acids. Trimming took off 4 bases at V and 2 bases at J, with 18 bases between the two ends. CDR3 DNA: TGCAGCGTTGTACCCCGGGGAGCCACGACCTACAATGAGCAGTTCTTC. Translation gives CSVVPRGATTYNEQFF.

The gene calls are TRBV30 and TRBJ1-5, with D possibly TRBD1 on 6 matching bases. V was pared by 6 bases and J by 0 bases, with 15 bases between. The CDR3 runs to 15 residues. The germline CDR1 and CDR2 sequences are GTSNPN and SVGIG (reference sequence). CDR3 protein: CACNEGGYSNQPQHF. CDR3 coding DNA: TGTGCCTGCAACGAGGGGGGGTATAGCAATCAGCCCCAGCATTTT.

This chain joins TRBV14 and TRBJ2-5, with unresolved D. V lost 4 bases and J lost 10, with 19 bases in between. Germline values: CDR1 SGHDN, CDR2 FVKESK. This CDR3 spans 14 amino acids. CDR3 DNA: TGTGCCAGCAGCCTATCCGGTTTGCGTGGGGACCAGTACTTC. Translation: CASSLSGLRGDQYF.

The V gene is TRBV19, the J gene TRBJ2-7; TRBD2 matches at 9 bases. Germline values: CDR1 LNHDA, CDR2 SQIVND (reference sequence). The CDR3 length is 15 residues. V shed 3 bases and J 4 bases; nucleotides not matched to a gene: 7. This CDR3 is CASSMGTSRGYEQYF. The CDR3 coding sequence is TGTGCCAGTAGTATGGGGACTAGCCGGGGGTACGAGCAGTACTTC.

This chain connects TRBV29-1 to TRBJ2-1, with D possibly TRBD2 on 5 matching bases. The V and J ends lost 0 bases and 4 bases respectively, with 19 bases between them. The V gene's germline CDR1 is SQVTM and CDR2 ANQGSEA. This CDR3 region has 17 residues. CDR3 loop: CSVEETALTTRYNEQFF. CDR3 sequence (DNA): TGCAGCGTTGAAGAAACCGCCCTGACTACCAGATACAATGAGCAGTTCTTC.

V and J are TRBV7-3 and TRBJ2-1; 7 bases match TRBD2. The CDR3 totals 16 residues. The germline CDR1 and CDR2 sequences are SGHTA and FQGTGA. The V segment lost 5 bases and the J segment 0 bases; nucleotides outside the gene matches: 7. The CDR3 nucleotides are TGTGCCAGCAGCCCCATAAGCGGGGACTCCTACAATGAGCAGTTCTTC. Its protein product is CASSPISGDSYNEQFF.

The genes are TRBV2 and TRBJ1-5; D is unresolved. This CDR3 has 15 amino acids. Germline V lookup: CDR1 SNHLY, CDR2 FYNNEI. Between the trimmed V and J ends, which lost 2 bases and 7 bases, there was a span of 15 bases. The CDR3 loop reads CASSEYSLGRQPQHF. The CDR3 nucleotides are TGTGCCAGCAGTGAATACAGCCTGGGTCGACAGCCCCAGCATTTT.

This clone has a single count. The gene calls are TRBV10-3 and TRBJ1-1; D gene uncertain. V dropped 3 bases and J dropped 3 bases, with 5 bases sitting between them. CDR3 length: 12 residues. CDR1 ENHRY and CDR2 SYGVKD come from the germline V gene. The CDR3 sequence: CAISDSYTEAFF. Written as DNA, the CDR3 is TGTGCCATCAGTGATTCCTACACTGAAGCTTTCTTT.

The chain recombines TRBV10-1 with TRBJ2-1; TRBD1 aligns across 10 bases. The CDR3 has 16 amino acids. Unmatched junction bases numbered 6, after V lost 0 bases and J lost 7 bases. Germline lookup yields CDR1 WNHNN and CDR2 SYGVQD (reference sequence). The CDR3 nucleotides read TGCGCCAGCAGTGAGTCACGGACAGGGGGGTTTAATGAGCAGTTCTTC. Translating it yields CASSESRTGGFNEQFF.

This clone showed up just once. This chain uses TRBV6-1 with TRBJ1-4; possibly TRBD1 for D (5 bases). V lost 3 bases and J 0 bases, leaving 11 bases between the germline ends. The CDR3 covers 16 residues. In germline, CDR1 is MNHNS, CDR2 SASEGT. Here the CDR3 DNA reads TGTGCCAGCAGTGACGGGGCCTTTGCAACTAATGAAAAACTGTTTTTT. It yields the protein CASSDGAFATNEKLFF.